This is a list of T cell receptor beta chains from one sample in a study of CD8 T cells in Susac syndrome. Each CDR3 protein gets one entry after TCRdb re-called the immunoSEQ multiplex PCR reads with MiXCR. This sample carries about 200,000 distinct CDR3 sequences, about 94% of them seen once, and the ten largest clones take roughly 0.095%. The sequenced material came from CD4+ T cells from PBMCs. The receptors come from a human donor with multiple sclerosis. Each CDR3 is given with its conserved first and last residue. A D gene is named only where the DNA matches it firmly.

j_call d_call v_call cdr3_aa cdr3_nt
TRBJ2-7 . TRBV7-2 CASSLDSITYEQYF TGTGCCAGCAGCTTAGACAGCATTACCTACGAGCAGTACTTC
TRBJ2-1 TRBD2 TRBV12-3/TRBV12-4 CASSSGLAASYNEQFF TGTGCCAGCAGTTCTGGACTAGCGGCCTCCTACAATGAGCAGTTCTTC
TRBJ2-5 TRBD2 TRBV3-1 CASSQRSGGPGETQYF TGTGCCAGCAGCCAACGCAGCGGGGGGCCCGGGGAGACCCAGTACTTC
TRBJ2-2 . TRBV6-2/TRBV6-3 CAITNTGELFF TGTGCCATTACGAACACCGGGGAGCTGTTTTTT
TRBJ2-1 . TRBV12-3/TRBV12-4 CASSFSGTAYNEQFF TGTGCCAGCAGTTTCTCCGGGACGGCTTACAATGAGCAGTTCTTC
TRBJ2-7 . TRBV7-9 CASSPDPAGISEQYF TGTGCCAGCAGCCCTGACCCGGCGGGGATCAGCGAGCAGTACTTC
TRBJ2-7 . TRBV4-1 CASSQGPPREQYF TGCGCCAGCAGCCAAGGCCCGCCTAGGGAGCAGTACTTC
TRBJ1-2 . TRBV15 CATSPMARSHTF TGTGCCACCAGCCCAATGGCGAGGAGTCACACCTTC
TRBJ2-3 . TRBV5-4 CASSLAARGGAHYTQYF TGTGCCAGCAGCCTTGCCGCCAGGGGCGGGGCCCACTATACGCAGTATTTT
TRBJ2-2 TRBD2 TRBV20-1 CSARASPRETGELFF TGCAGTGCTAGAGCCTCCCCGCGGGAGACCGGGGAGCTGTTTTTT
TRBJ1-1 . TRBV29-1 CSTLRVNTEAFF TGCAGTACCCTCAGGGTGAACACTGAAGCTTTCTTT
TRBJ1-6 . TRBV30 CAWSVREIAYNSPLHF TGTGCCTGGAGTGTAAGGGAGATCGCCTATAATTCACCCCTCCACTTT
TRBJ1-1 TRBD1 TRBV12-3/TRBV12-4 CASSLQGENTEAFF TGTGCCAGCAGTTTACAGGGGGAGAACACTGAAGCTTTCTTT
TRBJ1-6 . TRBV5-4 CASSLDSLYNSPLHF TGTGCCAGCAGCTTGGACAGTCTTTATAATTCACCCCTCCACTTT
TRBJ2-2 . TRBV5-1 CASSLGDIYTGELFF TGCGCCAGCAGCTTGGGGGACATCTATACCGGGGAGCTGTTTTTT
TRBJ1-2 . TRBV20-1 CSARDVQSYGYTF TGCAGTGCTAGAGATGTCCAGTCCTATGGCTACACCTTC
TRBJ2-1 . TRBV3-1 CASSLEGMYNEQFF TGTGCCAGCAGCCTGGAAGGCATGTACAATGAGCAGTTCTTC
TRBJ2-2 . TRBV30 CASEQGVGTGELFF TGTGCTTCAGAGCAGGGAGTGGGCACCGGGGAGCTGTTTTTT
TRBJ2-2 . TRBV30 CAWRVQADGELFF TGTGCCTGGAGGGTACAGGCGGACGGGGAGCTGTTTTTT
TRBJ1-5 . TRBV28 CASRSDQPQHF TGTGCCAGCCGCAGTGATCAGCCCCAGCATTTT
TRBJ1-2 TRBD1 TRBV20-1 CSAMDRGSSNYGYTF TGCAGTGCTATGGACAGGGGATCATCTAACTATGGCTACACCTTC
TRBJ2-2 . TRBV29-1 CSVLKGRTGELFF TGCAGCGTTCTCAAGGGGAGGACCGGGGAGCTGTTTTTT
TRBJ2-3 . TRBV28 CASRTGRVSTDTQYF TGTGCCAGCAGGACAGGTCGGGTTAGCACAGATACGCAGTATTTT
TRBJ2-3 TRBD1 TRBV18 CASSPQTGVVTQYF TGTGCCAGCTCACCCCAGACAGGGGTGGTTACGCAGTATTTT
TRBJ1-5 . TRBV20-1 CSASNRNSNQPQHF TGCAGTGCTAGTAACAGGAATAGCAATCAGCCCCAGCATTTT
TRBJ2-7 . TRBV29-1 CSVLAAAYEQYF TGCAGCGTTCTGGCGGCCGCCTACGAGCAGTACTTC
TRBJ1-6 . TRBV9 CASSVSGQNSPLHF TGTGCCAGCAGCGTCTCGGGACAAAATTCACCCCTCCACTTT
TRBJ1-2 . TRBV7-2 CASSPPQGVPIRGYGYTF TGTGCCAGCAGCCCACCTCAGGGTGTCCCCATACGTGGCTATGGCTACACCTTC
TRBJ1-6 TRBD1 TRBV20-1 CSSGQGVSYNSPLHF TGCAGTTCGGGACAGGGGGTTTCCTATAATTCACCCCTCCACTTT
TRBJ2-1 . TRBV12-3/TRBV12-4 CASSLVVAGAHNEQFF TGTGCCAGCAGTTTAGTTGTGGCGGGGGCTCACAATGAGCAGTTCTTC
TRBJ2-1 TRBD1 TRBV3-1 CASTRTQGAVNEQFF TGTGCCAGCACCCGAACCCAGGGGGCAGTGAATGAGCAGTTCTTC
TRBJ1-5 . TRBV19 CASSIRLLGGTQPQHF TGTGCCAGTAGTATAAGACTTCTAGGGGGTACTCAGCCCCAGCATTTT
TRBJ1-5 TRBD1 TRBV2 CASRAYRQGSQPQHF TGTGCCAGCAGAGCGTATAGACAGGGCAGCCAGCCCCAGCATTTT
TRBJ1-6 . TRBV7-9 CASSLTTVGGKDSPLHF TGTGCCAGCAGCTTAACGACGGTGGGAGGGAAGGATTCACCCCTCCACTTT
TRBJ1-2 . TRBV6-5 CASSYGLVNGYTF TGTGCCAGCAGTTATGGCCTGGTGAATGGCTACACCTTC
TRBJ2-3 . TRBV15 CATSRDRTDTQYF TGTGCCACCAGCAGGGACAGAACAGATACGCAGTATTTT
TRBJ2-3 . TRBV12-3/TRBV12-4 CASSLGDGGTDTQYF TGTGCCAGCAGTTTAGGGGACGGAGGCACAGATACGCAGTATTTT
TRBJ2-1 . TRBV29-1 CSVGADEQFF TGCAGCGTTGGGGCTGATGAGCAGTTCTTC
TRBJ2-7 TRBD2 TRBV28 CASSPRLAGGYEQYF TGTGCCAGCAGTCCCCGACTAGCGGGGGGCTACGAGCAGTACTTC
TRBJ1-1 . TRBV7-3 CASSESGQKNEAFF TGTGCCAGCAGCGAATCCGGACAGAAGAATGAAGCTTTCTTT
TRBJ2-3 . TRBV3-1 CASSYVDTQYF TGTGCCAGCAGCTACGTAGATACGCAGTATTTT